This record covers a single T cell receptor (beta chain). Its cognate antigen is unknown. J was trimmed by 3 bases and V by 0 bases; bases with no gene match: 9. Germline lookup yields CDR1 SGHRS and CDR2 YFSETQ. The CDR3 spans 16 residues. The record originates from a study of OX40 agonist ivuxolimab in advanced cancers. Study summary: Patients in the trial were receiving intravenous ivuxolimab every 2 weeks, at doses of 0.01 to 10 mg/kg.

Study results and limitations: Expanded clones tended on average to be more numerous among CD8+ T cells than CD4+.

Data came from immunoSEQ multiplex PCR; TCRdb stores just in-frame clones and leaves some out. The sample contains approximately 70,000 clones, approximately 90% of which appear only once. The V call is TRBV5-1, the J call TRBJ2-7, with TRBD2 identical over 7 bases. The specimen was CD4+ or CD8+ T cells sorted from blood, collected in a trial of the OX40 agonist ivuxolimab. The receptor's source is an adult with an advanced solid tumor such as melanoma, head and neck, liver or kidney cancer. The CDR3 spells CASSLGSAAGNYEQYF. The CDR3 nucleotides are TGCGCCAGCAGCTTGGGCTCTGCAGCGGGGAACTACGAGCAGTACTTC.